This T cell receptor beta chain was found in a study of CD8+CD57+ T cells in acquired aplastic anemia. Overall study context: An average of roughly 3.2 ug of DNA was obtained from sorted CD4+ and CD8+ cells. Study results and limitations: Overlap between patients and controls comprised twenty-nine CD8+ CDR3 sequences. CD8+ Simpson's diversity did not differ significantly between patients and controls.

Genomic DNA was employed as the template in profiling TCR beta VDJ and CDR3. One entry per CDR3 protein results from TCRdb running MiXCR on the reads. Of 200,000 or so distinct CDR3 sequences listed, about three fifths were seen once; the top ten hold roughly 50%. Trimming took 6 bases from V and 5 from J, leaving 25 bases between them. CDR3 size: 17 residues. CDR1 and CDR2 from the germline V gene are SEHNR and FQNEAQ (reference sequence). Turning to this clonotype: Antigen: not known.

Sequencing was done on a sample of sorted CD4+, CD8+, or CD8+CD57+ T cells (not recorded which) from PBMCs. The chain carries TRBV7-9 and TRBJ1-2; perhaps TRBD1 as D (5 bases). The source is a human donor with severe aplastic anemia or a healthy control (not recorded which). The CDR3 spells CASSRAGGTPPFYGYTF. The CDR3 nucleotides read TGTGCCAGCAGTCGGGCTGGAGGGACGCCACCCTTTTATGGCTACACCTTC.